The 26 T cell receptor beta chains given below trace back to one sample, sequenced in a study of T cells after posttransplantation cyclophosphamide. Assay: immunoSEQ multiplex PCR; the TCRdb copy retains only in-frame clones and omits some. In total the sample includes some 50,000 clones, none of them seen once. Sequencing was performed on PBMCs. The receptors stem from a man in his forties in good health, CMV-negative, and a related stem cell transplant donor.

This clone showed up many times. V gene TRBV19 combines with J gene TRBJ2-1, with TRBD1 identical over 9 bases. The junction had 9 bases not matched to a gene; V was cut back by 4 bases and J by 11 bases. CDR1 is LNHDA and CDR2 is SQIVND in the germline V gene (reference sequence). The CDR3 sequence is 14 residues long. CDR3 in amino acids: CASSKLYRGHKQFF. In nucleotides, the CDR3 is TGTGCCAGTAGTAAGTTATACAGGGGGCATAAGCAGTTCTTC.

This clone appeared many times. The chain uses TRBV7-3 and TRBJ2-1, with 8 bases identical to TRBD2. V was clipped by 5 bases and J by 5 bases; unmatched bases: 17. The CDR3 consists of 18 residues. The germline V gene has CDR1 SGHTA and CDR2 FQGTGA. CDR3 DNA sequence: TGTGCCAGCAGCCCGCTGGGGGTCTTGGCGGGAGGAAACAATGAGCAGTTCTTC. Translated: CASSPLGVLAGGNNEQFF.

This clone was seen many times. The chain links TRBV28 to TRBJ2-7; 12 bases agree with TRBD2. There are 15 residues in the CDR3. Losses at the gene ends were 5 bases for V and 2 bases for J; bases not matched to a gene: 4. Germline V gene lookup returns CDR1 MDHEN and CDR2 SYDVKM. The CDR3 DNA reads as TGTGCCAGCAGTGTGACTAGCGGGGGAACCTACGAGCAGTACTTC. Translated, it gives CASSVTSGGTYEQYF.

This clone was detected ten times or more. CDR3 sequence: CASSYEGQENTGELFF. DNA of the CDR3: TGTGCCAGCAGTTACGAGGGACAGGAGAACACCGGGGAGCTGTTTTTT. The genes are TRBV6-6 and TRBJ2-2; 8 positions match TRBD1. CDR1 MNHNY and CDR2 SVGAGI come from the germline V gene (reference sequence). CDR3 length: 16 residues. Trimming took 2 bases from V and 1 from J; bases not matched to a gene: 3.

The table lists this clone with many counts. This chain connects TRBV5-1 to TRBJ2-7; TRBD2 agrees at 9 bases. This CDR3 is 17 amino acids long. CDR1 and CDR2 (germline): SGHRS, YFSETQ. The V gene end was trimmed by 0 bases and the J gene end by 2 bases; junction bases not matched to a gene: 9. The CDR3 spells CASSLVASGTTAYEQYF. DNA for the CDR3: TGCGCCAGCAGCTTGGTGGCTAGCGGGACTACCGCCTACGAGCAGTACTTC. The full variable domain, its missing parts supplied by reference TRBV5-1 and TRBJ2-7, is KAGVTQTPRYLIKTRGQQVTLSCSPISGHRSVSWYQQTPGQGLQFLFEYFSETQRNKGNFPGRFSGRQFSNSRSEMNVSTLELGDSALYLCASSLVASGTTAYEQYFGPGTRLTVT.

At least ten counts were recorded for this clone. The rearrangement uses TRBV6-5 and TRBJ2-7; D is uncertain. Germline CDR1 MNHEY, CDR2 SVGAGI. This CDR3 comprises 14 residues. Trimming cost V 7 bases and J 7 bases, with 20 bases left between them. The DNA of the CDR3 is TGTGCCAGCACCCCCATGCACGTGTCTCGGGAGCAGTACTTC. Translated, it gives CASTPMHVSREQYF.

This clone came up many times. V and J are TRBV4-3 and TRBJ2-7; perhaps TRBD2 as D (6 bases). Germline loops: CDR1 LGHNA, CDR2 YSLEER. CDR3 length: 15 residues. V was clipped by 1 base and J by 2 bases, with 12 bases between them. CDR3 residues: CASSQGDSGAYEQYF. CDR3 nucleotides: TGCGCCAGCAGCCAAGGGGATAGCGGAGCCTACGAGCAGTACTTC.

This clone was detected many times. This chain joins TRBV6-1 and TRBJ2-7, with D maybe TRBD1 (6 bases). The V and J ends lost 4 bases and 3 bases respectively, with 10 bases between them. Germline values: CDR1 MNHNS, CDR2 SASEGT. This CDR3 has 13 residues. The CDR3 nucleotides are TGTGCCAGCAGTGGGACAGAATACTACGAGCAGTACTTC. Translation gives CASSGTEYYEQYF.

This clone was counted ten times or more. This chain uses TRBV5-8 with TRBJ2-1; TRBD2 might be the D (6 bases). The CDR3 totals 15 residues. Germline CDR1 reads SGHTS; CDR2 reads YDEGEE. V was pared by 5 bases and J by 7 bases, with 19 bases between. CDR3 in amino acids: CASRAGSGRSNEQFF. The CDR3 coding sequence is TGTGCCAGCAGGGCCGGATCTGGGAGGTCAAATGAGCAGTTCTTC.

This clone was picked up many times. The CDR3, as DNA: TGTGCCAGCAGCCCCGCGGGGGGGGCGAATGCCTACAATGAGCAGTTCTTC. Translation gives CASSPAGGANAYNEQFF. The chain links TRBV14 to TRBJ2-1; 9 bases fit TRBD2. The V and J ends lost 4 bases and 2 bases, in that order; junction bases with no gene match: 9. Germline V gene lookup returns CDR1 SGHDN and CDR2 FVKESK. The CDR3 runs to 17 residues. The full variable domain, in which reference TRBV14 and TRBJ2-1 provide the parts outside the CDR3, is EAGVTQFPSHSVIEKGQTVTLRCDPISGHDNLYWYRRVMGKEIKFLLHFVKESKQDESGMPNNRFLAERTGGTYSTLKVQPAELEDSGVYFCASSPAGGANAYNEQFFGPGTRLTVL.

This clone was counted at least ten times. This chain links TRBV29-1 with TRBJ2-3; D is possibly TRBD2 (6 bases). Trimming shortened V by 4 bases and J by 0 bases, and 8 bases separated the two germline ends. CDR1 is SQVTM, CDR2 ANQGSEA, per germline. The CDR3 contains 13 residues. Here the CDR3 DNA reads TGCAGCGTTGCGGGGGAAAGCACAGATACGCAGTATTTT. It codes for CSVAGESTDTQYF.

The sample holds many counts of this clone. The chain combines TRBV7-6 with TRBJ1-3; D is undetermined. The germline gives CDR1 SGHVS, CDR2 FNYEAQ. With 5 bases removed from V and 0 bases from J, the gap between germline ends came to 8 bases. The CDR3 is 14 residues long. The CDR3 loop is CASSPRSSGNTIYF. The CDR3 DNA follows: TGTGCCAGCAGCCCACGGAGCTCTGGAAACACCATATATTTT.

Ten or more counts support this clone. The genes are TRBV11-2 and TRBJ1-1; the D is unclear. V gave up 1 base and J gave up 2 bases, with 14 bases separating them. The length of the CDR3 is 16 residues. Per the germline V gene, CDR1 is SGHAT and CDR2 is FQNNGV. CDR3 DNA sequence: TGTGCCAGCAGCTTAGCCACGGTAACTACCAACACTGAAGCTTTCTTT. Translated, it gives CASSLATVTTNTEAFF.

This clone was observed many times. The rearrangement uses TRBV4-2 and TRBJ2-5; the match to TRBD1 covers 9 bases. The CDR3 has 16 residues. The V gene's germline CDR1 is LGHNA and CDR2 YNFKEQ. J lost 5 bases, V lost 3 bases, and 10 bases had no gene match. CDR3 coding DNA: TGTGCCAGCAGCCAGATCACAGGGGGCGCCGGGGAGACCCAGTACTTC. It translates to CASSQITGGAGETQYF.

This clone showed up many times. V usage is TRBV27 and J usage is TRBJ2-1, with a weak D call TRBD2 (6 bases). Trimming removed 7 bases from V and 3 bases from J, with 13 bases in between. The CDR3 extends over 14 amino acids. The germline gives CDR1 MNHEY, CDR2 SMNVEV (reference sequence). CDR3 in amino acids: CASTPGDGYNEQFF. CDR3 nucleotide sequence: TGTGCCAGCACCCCGGGAGATGGCTACAATGAGCAGTTCTTC.

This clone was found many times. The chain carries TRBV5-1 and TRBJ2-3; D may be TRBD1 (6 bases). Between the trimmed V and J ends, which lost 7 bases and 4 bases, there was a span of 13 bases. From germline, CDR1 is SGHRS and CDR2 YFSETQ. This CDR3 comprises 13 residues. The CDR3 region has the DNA TGCGCCAGCTCAACTGGGGGCTCAGATACGCAGTATTTT. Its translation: CASSTGGSDTQYF.

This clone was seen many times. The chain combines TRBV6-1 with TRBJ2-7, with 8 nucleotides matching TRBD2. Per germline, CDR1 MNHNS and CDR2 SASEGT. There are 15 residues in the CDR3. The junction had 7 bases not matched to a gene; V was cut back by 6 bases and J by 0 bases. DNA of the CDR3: TGTGCCAGCAGCCTCATCGGGGGGGGCTCCTACGAGCAGTACTTC. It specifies CASSLIGGGSYEQYF.

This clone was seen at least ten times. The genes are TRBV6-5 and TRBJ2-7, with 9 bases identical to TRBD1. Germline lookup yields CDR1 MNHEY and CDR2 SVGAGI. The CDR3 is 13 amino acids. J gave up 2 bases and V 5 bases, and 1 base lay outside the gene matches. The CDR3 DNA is TGTGCCAGCAGTCGGGACAGGGCCTACGAGCAGTACTTC. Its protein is CASSRDRAYEQYF.

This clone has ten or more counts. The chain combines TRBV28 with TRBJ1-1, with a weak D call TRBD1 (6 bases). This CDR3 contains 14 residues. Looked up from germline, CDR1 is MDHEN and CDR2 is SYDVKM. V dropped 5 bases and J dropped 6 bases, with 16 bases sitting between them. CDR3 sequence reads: CASSTTGKGPEAFF. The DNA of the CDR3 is TGTGCCAGCAGTACCACAGGGAAGGGGCCTGAAGCTTTCTTT.

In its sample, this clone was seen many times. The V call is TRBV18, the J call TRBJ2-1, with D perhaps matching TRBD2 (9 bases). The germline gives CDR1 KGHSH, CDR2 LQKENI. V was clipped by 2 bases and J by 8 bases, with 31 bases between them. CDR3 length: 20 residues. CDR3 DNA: TGTGCCAGCTCACCAGGAACAGGGGGTCGCGCTAGCGGGGTCTGGTATGAGCAGTTCTTC. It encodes CASSPGTGGRASGVWYEQFF. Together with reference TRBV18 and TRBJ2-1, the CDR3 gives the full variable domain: NAGVMQNPRHLVRRRGQEARLRCSPMKGHSHVYWYRQLPEEGLKFMVYLQKENIIDESGMPKERFSAEFPKEGPSILRIQQVVRGDSAAYFCASSPGTGGRASGVWYEQFFGPGTRLTVL.

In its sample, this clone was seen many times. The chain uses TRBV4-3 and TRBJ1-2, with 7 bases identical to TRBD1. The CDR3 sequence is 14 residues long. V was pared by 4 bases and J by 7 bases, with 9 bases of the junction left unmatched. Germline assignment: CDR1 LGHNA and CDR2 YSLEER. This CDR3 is CASSPRDRDGGYTF. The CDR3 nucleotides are TGCGCCAGCAGCCCACGCGACAGGGACGGTGGCTACACCTTC.

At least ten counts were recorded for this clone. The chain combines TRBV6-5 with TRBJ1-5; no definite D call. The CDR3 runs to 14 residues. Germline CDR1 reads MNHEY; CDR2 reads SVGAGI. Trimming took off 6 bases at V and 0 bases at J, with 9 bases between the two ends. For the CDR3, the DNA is TGTGCCAGCAGACAGCAGCCTAGCAATCAGCCCCAGCATTTT. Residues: CASRQQPSNQPQHF.

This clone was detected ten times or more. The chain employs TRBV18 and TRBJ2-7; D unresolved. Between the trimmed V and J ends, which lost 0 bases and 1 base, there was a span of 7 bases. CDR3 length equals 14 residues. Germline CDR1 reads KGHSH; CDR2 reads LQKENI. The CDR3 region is CASSPPADSYEQYF. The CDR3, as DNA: TGTGCCAGCTCACCACCGGCGGATTCCTACGAGCAGTACTTC.

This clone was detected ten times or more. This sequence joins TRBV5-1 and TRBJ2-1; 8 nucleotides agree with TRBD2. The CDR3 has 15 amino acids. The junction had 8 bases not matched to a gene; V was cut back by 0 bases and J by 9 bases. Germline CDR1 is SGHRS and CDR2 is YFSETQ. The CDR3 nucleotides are TGCGCCAGCAGCTTGGTACGGGAGGGCCCAAGTGAGCAGTTCTTC. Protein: CASSLVREGPSEQFF.

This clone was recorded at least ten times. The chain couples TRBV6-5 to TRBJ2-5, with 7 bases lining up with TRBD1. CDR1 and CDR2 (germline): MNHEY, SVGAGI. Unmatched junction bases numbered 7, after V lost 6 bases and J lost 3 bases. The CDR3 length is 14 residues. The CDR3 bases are TGTGCCAGCAGCAGGGGGACAGCCGAAGAGACCCAGTACTTC. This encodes CASSRGTAEETQYF.

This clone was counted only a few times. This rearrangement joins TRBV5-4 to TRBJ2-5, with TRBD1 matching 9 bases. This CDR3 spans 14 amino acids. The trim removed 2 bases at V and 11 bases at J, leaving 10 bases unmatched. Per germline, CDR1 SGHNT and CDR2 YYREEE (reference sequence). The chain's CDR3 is CASSFWGQGGEQYF. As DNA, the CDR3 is TGTGCCAGCAGCTTTTGGGGACAGGGCGGAGAGCAGTACTTC.